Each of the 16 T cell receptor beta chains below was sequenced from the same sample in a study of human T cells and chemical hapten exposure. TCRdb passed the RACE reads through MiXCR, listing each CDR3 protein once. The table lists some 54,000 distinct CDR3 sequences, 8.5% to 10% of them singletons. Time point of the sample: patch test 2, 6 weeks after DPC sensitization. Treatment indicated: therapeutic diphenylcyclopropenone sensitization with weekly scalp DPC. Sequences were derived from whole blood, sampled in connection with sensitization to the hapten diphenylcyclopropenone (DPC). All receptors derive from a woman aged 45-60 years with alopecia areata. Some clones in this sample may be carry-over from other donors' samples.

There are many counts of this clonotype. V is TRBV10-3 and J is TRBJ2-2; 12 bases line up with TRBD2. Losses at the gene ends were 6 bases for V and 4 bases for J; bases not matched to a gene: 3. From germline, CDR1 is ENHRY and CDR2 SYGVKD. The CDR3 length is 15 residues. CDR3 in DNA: TGTGCCATCAGGATACTAGCGGGAGGCACCGGGGAGCTGTTTTTT. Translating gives CAIRILAGGTGELFF.

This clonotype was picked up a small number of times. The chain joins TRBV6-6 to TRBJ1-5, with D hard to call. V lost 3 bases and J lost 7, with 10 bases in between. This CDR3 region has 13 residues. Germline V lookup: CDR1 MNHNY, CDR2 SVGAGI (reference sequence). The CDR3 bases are TGTGCCAGCAGTTATGGCTTGTCGCAGCCCCAGCATTTT. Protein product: CASSYGLSQPQHF.

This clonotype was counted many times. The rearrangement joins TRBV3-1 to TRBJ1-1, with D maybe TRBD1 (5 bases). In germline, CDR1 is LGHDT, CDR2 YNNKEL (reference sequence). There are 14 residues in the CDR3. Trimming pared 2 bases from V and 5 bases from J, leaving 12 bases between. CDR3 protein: CASSQQSGPTEAFF. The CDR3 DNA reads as TGTGCCAGCAGCCAACAGTCGGGGCCAACTGAAGCTTTCTTT.

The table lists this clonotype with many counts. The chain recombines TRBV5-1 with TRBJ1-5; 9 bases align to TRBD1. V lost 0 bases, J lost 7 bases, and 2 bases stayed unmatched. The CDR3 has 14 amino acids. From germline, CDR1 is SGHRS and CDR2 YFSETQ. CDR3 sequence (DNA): TGCGCCAGCAGCTTGGGGACAGGGGTCCAGCCCCAGCATTTT. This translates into CASSLGTGVQPQHF. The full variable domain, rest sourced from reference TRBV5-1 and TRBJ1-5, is KAGVTQTPRYLIKTRGQQVTLSCSPISGHRSVSWYQQTPGQGLQFLFEYFSETQRNKGNFPGRFSGRQFSNSRSEMNVSTLELGDSALYLCASSLGTGVQPQHFGDGTRLSIL.

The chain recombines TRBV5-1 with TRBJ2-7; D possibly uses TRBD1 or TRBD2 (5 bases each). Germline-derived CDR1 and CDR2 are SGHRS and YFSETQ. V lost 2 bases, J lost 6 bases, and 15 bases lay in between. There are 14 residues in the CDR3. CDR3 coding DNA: TGCGCCAGCAGCTTCTCCGGGACCCCCTCCGAGCAGTACTTC. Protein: CASSFSGTPSEQYF.

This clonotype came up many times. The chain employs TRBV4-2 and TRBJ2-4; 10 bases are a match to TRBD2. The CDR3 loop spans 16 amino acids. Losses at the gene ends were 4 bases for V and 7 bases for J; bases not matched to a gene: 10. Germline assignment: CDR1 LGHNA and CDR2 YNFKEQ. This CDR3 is CASSPDSGGTRNIQYF. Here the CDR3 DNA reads TGTGCCAGCAGCCCGGATAGCGGGGGGACGAGGAACATTCAGTACTTC.

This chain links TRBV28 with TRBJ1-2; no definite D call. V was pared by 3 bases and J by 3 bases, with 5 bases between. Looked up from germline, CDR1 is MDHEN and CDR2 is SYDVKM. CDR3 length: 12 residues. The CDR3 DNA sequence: TGTGCCAGCAGTTTCTCCCACTATGGCTACACCTTC. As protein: CASSFSHYGYTF.

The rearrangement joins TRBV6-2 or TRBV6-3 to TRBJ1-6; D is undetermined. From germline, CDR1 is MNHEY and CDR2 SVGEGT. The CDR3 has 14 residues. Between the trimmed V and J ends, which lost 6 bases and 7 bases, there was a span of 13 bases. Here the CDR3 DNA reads TGTGCCAGCAGCCCTCAGACCCCAAATTCACCCCTCCACTTT. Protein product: CASSPQTPNSPLHF.

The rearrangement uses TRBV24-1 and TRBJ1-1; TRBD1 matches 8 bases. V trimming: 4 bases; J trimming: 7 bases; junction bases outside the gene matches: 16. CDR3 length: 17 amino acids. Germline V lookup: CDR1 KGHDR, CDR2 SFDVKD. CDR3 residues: CATSDPTGTGLGHEAFF. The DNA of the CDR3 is TGTGCCACCAGTGACCCCACCGGGACAGGATTGGGGCATGAAGCTTTCTTT.

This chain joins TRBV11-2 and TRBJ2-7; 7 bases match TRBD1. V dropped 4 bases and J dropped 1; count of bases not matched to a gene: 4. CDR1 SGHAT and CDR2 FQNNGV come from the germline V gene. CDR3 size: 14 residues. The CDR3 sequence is CASSSGQASYEQYF. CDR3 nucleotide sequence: TGTGCCAGCAGCTCAGGACAGGCTTCCTACGAGCAGTACTTC.

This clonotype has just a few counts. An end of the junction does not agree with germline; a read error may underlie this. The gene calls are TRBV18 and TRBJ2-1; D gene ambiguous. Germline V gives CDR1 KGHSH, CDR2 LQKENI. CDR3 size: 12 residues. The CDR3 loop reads CASSPRVNEQIF. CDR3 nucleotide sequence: TGTGCCAGCTCACCAAGGGTGAATGAGCAGATCTTC.

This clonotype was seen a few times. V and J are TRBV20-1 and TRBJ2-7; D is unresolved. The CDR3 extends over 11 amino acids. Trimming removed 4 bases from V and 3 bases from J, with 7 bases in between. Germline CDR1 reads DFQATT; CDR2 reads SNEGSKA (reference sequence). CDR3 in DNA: TGCAGTGCTAAAAGGGTCTACGAGCAGTACTTC. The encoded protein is CSAKRVYEQYF.

CDR3 loop: CASNLLQGRWIQPQHF. The CDR3 nucleotides read TGTGCCAGCAACCTCCTGCAGGGGCGTTGGATTCAGCCCCAGCATTTT. The chain joins TRBV28 to TRBJ1-5, with D possibly TRBD1 on 6 matching bases. CDR3 size: 16 residues. Trimming took 7 bases from V and 6 from J, leaving 22 bases between them. Germline loops: CDR1 MDHEN, CDR2 SYDVKM.

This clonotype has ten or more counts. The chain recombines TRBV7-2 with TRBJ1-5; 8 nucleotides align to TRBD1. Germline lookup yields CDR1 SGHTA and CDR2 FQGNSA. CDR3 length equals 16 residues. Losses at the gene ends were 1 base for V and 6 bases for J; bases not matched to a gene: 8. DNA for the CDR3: TGTGCCAGCAGCTTAGAGACAGGGGCTTTGGGTCAGCCCCAGCATTTT. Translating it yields CASSLETGALGQPQHF.

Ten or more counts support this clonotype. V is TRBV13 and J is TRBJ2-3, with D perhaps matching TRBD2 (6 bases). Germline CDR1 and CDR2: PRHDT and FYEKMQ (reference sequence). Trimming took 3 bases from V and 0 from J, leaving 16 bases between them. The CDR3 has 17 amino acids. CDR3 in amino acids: CASSFTWRGTSTDTQYF. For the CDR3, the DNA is TGTGCCAGCAGCTTCACTTGGCGGGGCACTAGCACAGATACGCAGTATTTT.

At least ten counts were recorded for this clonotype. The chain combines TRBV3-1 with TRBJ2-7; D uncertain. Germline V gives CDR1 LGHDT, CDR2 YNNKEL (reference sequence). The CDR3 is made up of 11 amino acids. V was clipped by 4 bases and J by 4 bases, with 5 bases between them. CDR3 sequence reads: CASSLQYEQYF. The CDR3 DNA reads TGTGCCAGCAGCCTCCAATACGAGCAGTACTTC.